The rows below give T cell receptor beta chains drawn from one sample of a study of blood T cells in healthy people across ages. MiXCR, applied by TCRdb to the 5' RACE reads, yields one record per CDR3 protein. The sample lists 920,000 or so distinct CDR3 sequences, 40% to 50% seen once, with under 20% in the top ten. The specimen sequenced was blood. These receptors were collected from a woman between 55 and 75 years old in good health. Each CDR3 is given with its conserved first and last residue.

j_gene,v_gene,CDR3aa
TRBJ1-2,TRBV11-2,CASSFGTGNVYGYTF
TRBJ1-4,TRBV10-3,CAAAGIGGEKLFF
TRBJ1-6,TRBV6-6,CASSFGLGDSPLHF
TRBJ2-5,TRBV2,CASSKEQETQYF
TRBJ2-7,TRBV25-1,CASSESRDRVIRQYF
TRBJ2-7,TRBV12-3/TRBV12-4,CASRPMGSYEQYF
TRBJ2-7,TRBV7-9,CASSPRQGDYEQYF
TRBJ2-5,TRBV20-1,CSVPGRGPETQYF
TRBJ2-7,TRBV5-1,CASSLTTGTSTGEQYF
TRBJ2-2,TRBV2,CASIGGRDRLTGELFF
TRBJ2-1,TRBV7-2,CASSLEGQANNEQFF
TRBJ1-2,TRBV7-3,CASSLGTGNDGYTF
TRBJ2-7,TRBV12-3/TRBV12-4,CASSQTRKREGRYEQYF
TRBJ2-5,TRBV7-9,CASSLAWGQYF
TRBJ2-1,TRBV29-1,CSVRGWGKHSSNEQFF
TRBJ1-6,TRBV20-1,CSASLTEVSYNSPLHF
TRBJ1-1,TRBV28,CASSVGGARGPMNTEAFF
TRBJ2-5,TRBV28,CASSLAGLAGPQETQYF
TRBJ2-1,TRBV5-1,CASSLAGLAGGYNEQFF
TRBJ1-2,TRBV7-2,CASSLARETIYGYTF
TRBJ2-3,TRBV7-2,CASSLAAGVKMDTQYF
TRBJ1-3,TRBV12-3/TRBV12-4,CASSFGNSGNTIYF
TRBJ2-7,TRBV27,CASSIGTVYEQYF
TRBJ2-1,TRBV18,CASSWSQAEQFF
.,TRBV27,CASSLAGVGGNEQFF
TRBJ2-2,TRBV28,CASSLLGLEMNTGELFF
TRBJ2-1,TRBV12-3/TRBV12-4,CASSLMQLAYNEQFF
TRBJ2-3,TRBV7-3,CASSSSGSKLNTDTQYF
TRBJ1-5,TRBV27,CASSPHETGLNQPQHF
TRBJ2-1,TRBV28,CASGELKETQFF
TRBJ2-3,TRBV20-1,CSAPRVKVSDTQYF
TRBJ2-3,TRBV10-1,CASSGDGEFTDTQYF